This entry lists 16 T cell receptor beta chains sequenced from one sample in a study of OX40 agonist ivuxolimab in advanced cancers. Using immunoSEQ multiplex PCR, the repertoire was profiled, and TCRdb retains in-frame clones only, with some absent. The sample has fewer than 85,000 clones, 92% seen once. Specimen: CD4+ or CD8+ T cells sorted from blood, collected in a trial of the OX40 agonist ivuxolimab. These receptors originate from an adult with an advanced solid tumor such as melanoma, head and neck, liver or kidney cancer.

The gene calls are TRBV19 and TRBJ1-5, with 8 bases fitting TRBD1. With V trimmed by 3 bases and J by 3 bases, 7 bases remained unmatched. The germline gives CDR1 LNHDA, CDR2 SQIVND (reference sequence). This CDR3 has 16 residues. The CDR3 sequence is CASSIRGDRLNQPQHF. In nucleotides, the CDR3 is TGTGCCAGTAGTATCAGGGGGGACAGGCTCAATCAGCCCCAGCATTTT.

The V call is TRBV7-2, the J call TRBJ2-7, with 12 bases lining up with TRBD2. The CDR3 length is 16 residues. J gave up 5 bases and V 4 bases, and 9 bases lay outside the gene matches. Germline V gives CDR1 SGHTA, CDR2 FQGNSA. The CDR3 loop reads CASSSPTSGRIHEQYF. CDR3 DNA: TGTGCCAGCAGCTCACCGACTAGCGGGAGAATCCACGAGCAGTACTTC.

The chain is built from TRBV1 and TRBJ2-3; the DNA was not used to check the table's D call, TRBD2. TRBV1 is classified as a pseudogene. The CDR3 covers 15 residues. In nucleotides, the CDR3 is TGCACCAGCAGGGGGGGGGAGGTGGAGGAAGATACGCAGTATTTT. Translation gives CTSRGGEVEEDTQYF.

The genes are TRBV7-2 and TRBJ2-5; the match to TRBD2 covers 9 bases. The germline gives CDR1 SGHTA, CDR2 FQGNSA. The J segment lost 2 bases and the V segment lost 5 bases, leaving 3 bases of the junction unmatched. The CDR3 consists of 14 residues. CDR3 residues: CASSATSGQETQYF. In nucleotides, the CDR3 is TGTGCCAGCAGCGCTACTAGCGGGCAAGAGACCCAGTACTTC. Using reference TRBV7-2 and TRBJ2-5 for the parts outside the CDR3, the full variable domain is GAGVSQSPSNKVTEKGKDVELRCDPISGHTALYWYRQSLGQGLEFLIYFQGNSAPDKSGLPSDRFSAERTGGSVSTLTIQRTQQEDSAVYLCASSATSGQETQYFGPGTRLLVL.

The rearrangement uses TRBV6-1 and TRBJ2-3, with D tentatively TRBD2 (7 bases). The CDR3 covers 15 residues. CDR1 is MNHNS, CDR2 SASEGT, per germline. Trimming stripped 5 bases from V and 6 bases from J, with 18 bases between. The CDR3 is CASSITGGEGDTQYF. Written as DNA, the CDR3 is TGTGCCAGCAGTATTACGGGGGGCGAGGGGGATACGCAGTATTTT.

The rearrangement links TRBV11-3 to TRBJ2-2; D call uncertain. CDR3 length equals 15 residues. Trimming pared 0 bases from V and 4 bases from J, leaving 9 bases between. Germline V gives CDR1 SGHNT, CDR2 YENEEA. The CDR3, as DNA: TGTGCCAGCAGCTTAGATTCTGGGATCACCGGGGAGCTGTTTTTT. Translated, it gives CASSLDSGITGELFF.

This chain uses TRBV2 with TRBJ2-3; unclear D gene. Germline CDR1 SNHLY, CDR2 FYNNEI. The CDR3 spans 14 residues. V was pared by 4 bases and J by 2 bases, with 10 bases between. The CDR3, as DNA: TGTGCCAGCAGTGTTAGGACGATCACAGATACGCAGTATTTT. Amino acids: CASSVRTITDTQYF.

The chain's CDR3 is CASSSPPRREKLFF. CDR3 DNA sequence: TGTGCCAGCAGCTCTCCCCCTCGGAGGGAAAAACTGTTTTTT. The gene calls are TRBV5-6 and TRBJ1-4; no reliable D call. V was trimmed by 3 bases and J by 8 bases, leaving 14 bases between them. This CDR3 is 14 amino acids long. In germline, CDR1 is SGHDT, CDR2 YYEEEE.

This sequence joins TRBV28 and TRBJ2-5; D unclear. The CDR3 loop spans 11 amino acids. With 3 bases removed from V and 5 bases from J, the gap between germline ends came to 4 bases. Germline CDR1 MDHEN, CDR2 SYDVKM. The CDR3 reads CASSFVETQYF. CDR3 nucleotide sequence: TGTGCCAGCAGTTTTGTGGAGACCCAGTACTTC.

The chain recombines TRBV7-2 with TRBJ2-3, with 13 positions matching TRBD2. The CDR3 has 15 residues. V trimming: 6 bases; J trimming: 4 bases; junction bases outside the gene matches: 4. Germline CDR1 is SGHTA and CDR2 is FQGNSA. CDR3 in DNA: TGTGCCAGCAGACGACTAGCGGGAGGAGCAGATACGCAGTATTTT. Encoded protein: CASRRLAGGADTQYF.

The genes are TRBV10-3 and TRBJ1-2; D gene unclear. Germline V CDR1 and CDR2: ENHRY, SYGVKD. Between the trimmed V and J ends, which lost 0 bases and 4 bases, there was a span of 9 bases. The CDR3 length is 14 residues. In DNA form, the CDR3 reads TGTGCCATCAGTGAGTCTGGCCAGTTCTATGGCTACACCTTC. It specifies CAISESGQFYGYTF.

The genes are TRBV10-3 and TRBJ2-5; possibly TRBD1 for D (5 bases). Germline V lookup: CDR1 ENHRY, CDR2 SYGVKD. The CDR3 is made up of 12 amino acids. V was trimmed by 9 bases and J by 0 bases, leaving 8 bases between them. This CDR3 reads CAIARDQETQYF. The CDR3 nucleotides are TGTGCCATTGCCAGGGACCAAGAGACCCAGTACTTC.

The chain has TRBV11-2 and TRBJ2-3; 8 bases align to TRBD2. The V and J ends lost 1 base and 4 bases, in that order; junction bases with no gene match: 10. The CDR3 loop spans 17 amino acids. Germline CDR1 is SGHAT and CDR2 is FQNNGV. Written as DNA, the CDR3 is TGTGCCAGCAGCTTAGTCCGGATAGCGGGATATGCAGATACGCAGTATTTT. It yields the protein CASSLVRIAGYADTQYF.

The V and J genes are TRBV5-4 and TRBJ2-7; 9 bases align to TRBD2. The CDR3 covers 15 residues. The V segment lost 0 bases and the J segment 2 bases; nucleotides outside the gene matches: 3. The germline V gene encodes CDR1 SGHNT and CDR2 YYREEE (reference sequence). DNA for the CDR3: TGTGCCAGCAGCTTGGAAATAGCGGGAGCCTACGAGCAGTACTTC. It is translated as CASSLEIAGAYEQYF.

CDR3 coding DNA: TGCGCCAGCGCCAAAATCGAACTCTTTGGCGAGCAGTACTTC. It codes for CASAKIELFGEQYF. J is TRBJ2-7 and V is TRBV5-1; D gene unclear. This CDR3 comprises 14 residues. Trimming pared 7 bases from V and 6 bases from J, leaving 20 bases between. Germline V gene data show CDR1 as SGHRS and CDR2 as YFSETQ.

The rearrangement uses TRBV11-3 and TRBJ2-2, with TRBD2 matching over 7 bases. The germline V gene has CDR1 SGHNT and CDR2 YENEEA. J was trimmed by 8 bases and V by 5 bases; bases with no gene match: 5. The CDR3 consists of 13 residues. Here the CDR3 reads CASSLAVGGELFF. The CDR3 DNA sequence: TGTGCCAGCAGCCTAGCGGTTGGTGGGGAGCTGTTTTTT. The full variable domain, its missing parts supplied by reference TRBV11-3 and TRBJ2-2, is EAGVVQSPRYKIIEKKQPVAFWCNPISGHNTLYWYLQNLGQGPELLIRYENEEAVDDSQLPKDRFSAERLKGVDSTLKIQPAELGDSAVYLCASSLAVGGELFFGEGSRLTVL.